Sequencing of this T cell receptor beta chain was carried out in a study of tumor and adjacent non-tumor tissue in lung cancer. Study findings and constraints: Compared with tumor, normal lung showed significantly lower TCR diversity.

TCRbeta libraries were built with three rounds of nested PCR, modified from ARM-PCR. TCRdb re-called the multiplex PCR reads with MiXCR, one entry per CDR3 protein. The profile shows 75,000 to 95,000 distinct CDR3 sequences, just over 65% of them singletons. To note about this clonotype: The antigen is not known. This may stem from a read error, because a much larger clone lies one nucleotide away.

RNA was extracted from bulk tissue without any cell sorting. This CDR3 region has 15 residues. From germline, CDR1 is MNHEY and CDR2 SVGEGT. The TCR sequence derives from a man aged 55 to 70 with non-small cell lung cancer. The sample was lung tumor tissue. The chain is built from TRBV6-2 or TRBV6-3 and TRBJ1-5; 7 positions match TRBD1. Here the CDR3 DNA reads TGTGCCAGCAGCGACAGGGCCTATAGCAATCGGCCCCAGCATTTT. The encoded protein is CASSDRAYSNRPQHF.